A single sample gave rise to the 6 T cell receptor beta chains below, sequenced in a study of PD-1 blockade in classical Hodgkin lymphoma. Assay used: immunoSEQ multiplex PCR; TCRdb lists only in-frame clones, some missing. The sample holds roughly 90,000 clones; over 80% are singletons and the top ten take around 15%. Time point: cycle 4 day 1 (C4D1), after 5 to 7 weeks of nivolumab. All patients experienced relapse after autologous stem cell transplantation, and brentuximab vedotin exposure was variable. Sequences were derived from peripheral blood mononuclear cells (PBMCs), sampled before the fourth cycle of nivolumab. The receptors were sampled from a human donor with classical Hodgkin lymphoma.

Regarding this clone: Germline and junction disagree at one end, which may indicate a read error. The chain has TRBV6-1 and TRBJ2-7; a possible D gene is TRBD2 (5 bases). The CDR3 covers 14 residues. The germline CDR1 and CDR2 sequences are MNHNS and SASEGT. In nucleotides, the CDR3 is TGTGCCAGCAATGAACCAACGAGGGCCTACGAGCAGTACTTC. Translation: CASNEPTRAYEQYF.

The chain carries TRBV6-6 and TRBJ2-3; maybe TRBD1 (5 bases). The CDR3 has 12 residues. V lost 5 bases, J lost 6 bases, and 9 bases lay in between. Germline V gene sequence: CDR1 MNHNY, CDR2 SVGAGI (reference sequence). The CDR3 DNA reads TGTGCCAGCAGTGGGGCCGGGGATACGCAGTATTTT. Translation: CASSGAGDTQYF.

The J gene is TRBJ2-2, the V gene TRBV2; tentative D call: TRBD1 (6 bases). The V gene lost 3 bases and the J gene lost 0 bases, with 8 bases spanning the gap. The CDR3 runs 15 residues. The germline CDR1 and CDR2 sequences are SNHLY and FYNNEI. The CDR3 coding sequence is TGTGCCAGCAGTGATGGGGGCGCGAACACCGGGGAGCTGTTTTTT. This gives the protein CASSDGGANTGELFF.

CDR3 DNA sequence: TGCGCCAGCAGCTTGGCCGGGACTAGCGACTACAATGAGCAGTTCTTC. This sequence encodes CASSLAGTSDYNEQFF. The chain recombines TRBV5-1 with TRBJ2-1, with 10 bases matching TRBD2. This CDR3 comprises 16 residues. The germline V gene encodes CDR1 SGHRS and CDR2 YFSETQ. Trimming removed 0 bases from V and 3 bases from J; junction bases left unmatched: 3.

The V and J genes are TRBV11-2 and TRBJ2-7, with 8 bases aligning to TRBD1. Germline V CDR1 and CDR2: SGHAT, FQNNGV. The CDR3 totals 15 residues. V shed 5 bases and J 4 bases; nucleotides not matched to a gene: 10. The CDR3 DNA reads as TGTGCCAGCAGCCGTCAGGGGGCTCGGGGTTACGAGCAGTACTTC. Encoded protein: CASSRQGARGYEQYF. Together with reference TRBV11-2 and TRBJ2-7, the CDR3 gives the full variable domain: EAGVAQSPRYKIIEKRQSVAFWCNPISGHATLYWYQQILGQGPKLLIQFQNNGVVDDSQLPKDRFSAERLKGVDSTLKIQPAKLEDSAVYLCASSRQGARGYEQYFGPGTRLTVT.

This chain links TRBV19 with TRBJ2-5, with D unresolved. CDR3 length equals 13 residues. V was cut by 9 bases and J by 4 bases, with 15 bases left in between. Germline values: CDR1 LNHDA, CDR2 SQIVND (reference sequence). This CDR3 is CARPYNVRETQYF. The DNA of the CDR3 is TGTGCCAGGCCGTATAACGTCCGAGAGACCCAGTACTTC.